This section outlines one T cell receptor beta chain sequence together with its context. Its antigen is still unknown. No base quality values were provided; no much bigger clone lies one nucleotide off. V loses 0 bases, J loses 4 bases, and the germline ends lie 15 bases apart. Reading the germline V gene gives CDR1 SGHTA and CDR2 FQGNSA. The CDR3 spans 16 residues, from the cysteine through the phenylalanine. Only the CDR3 DNA is retained, 48 bases long and in frame from the first base. Whole blood was collected in K2EDTA tubes by collaborating institutions according to the institutions' own protocols. For TCRbeta analysis, collaborators shipped samples in one of three forms: frozen whole blood, isolated PBMCs, or DNA extracted from either of those sample types. These data come from a study of blood T cell repertoires in COVID-19 (dated by TCRdb to 2018 to 2020). Regarding the complete study: Collaborator samples came from the United States, Italy and Spain and covered acute and convalescent phases of COVID-19. The prospective study material was composed of cDNA or gDNA derived from T cells, B-cell-depleted T cells, or PBMCs. Deeply sampled blood TCRbeta repertoires from subjects exposed to, actively infected with, or recovered from COVID-19 were included in the dataset. The repertoires were made available in a free public database intended to serve as a resource for research on the immune response to SARS-CoV-2. Samples were obtained from the ongoing ImmuneRACE study (first 160 participants) and from some 1,200 subjects provided by 6 global collaborators. The sample metadata nearly always contained a de-identified subject ID, COVID-19 status, age in years and sex. HLA class I and class II types, where available, came from metadata supplied by the sample provider rather than from assay-based typing. The research as a whole found: Clinical and demographic metadata were provided uncurated, with the amount varying by source and participant.

TCRbeta CDR3 regions were amplified from genomic DNA using the immunoSEQ Assay, a bias-controlled multiplex PCR. Concerning the study's data processing: Within the assay, amplification of reference gene primers was used to estimate how many nucleated cells each sample contained. To quantify the absolute abundance of each unique TCRbeta CDR3 rearrangement, sequence reads were collapsed and filtered. For each sample, productive Simpson clonality was calculated as the square root of Simpson's diversity index over productive rearrangements. TCRdb holds this immuneACCESS table with in-frame rearrangements only. Some clones are missing; in checked studies, unresolved V genes explain under half, and the rest has no known cause. V and J calls and clone size are as listed in that table; D and trimming were resolved from the DNA. Recorded for this sample are 65,000 to 95,000 clones; 80% of them occurred a single time. The ten largest clones capture about 12% of the sample.

Recombination joined TRBV7-2 with TRBJ2-5; the D region possibly corresponds to TRBD2 (5 bases align). Specimen: peripheral blood. The receptor was derived from a middle-aged woman with active or convalescent COVID-19. CDR3 sequence: CASSLASGLGGETQYF. The sequenced DNA is TGTGCCAGCAGCTTAGCTTCTGGCCTCGGAGGAGAGACCCAGTACTTC. The reference TRBV7-2 and TRBJ2-5 proteins fill in what lies around the CDR3, so the full variable domain reads GAGVSQSPSNKVTEKGKDVELRCDPISGHTALYWYRQSLGQGLEFLIYFQGNSAPDKSGLPSDRFSAERTGGSVSTLTIQRTQQEDSAVYLCASSLASGLGGETQYFGPGTRLLVL.